Detailed here is one TCR beta chain. The antigen is unknown. The TCR beta cDNA libraries contained unique molecular identifiers. cDNA molecules numbering roughly 0.5 million came from roughly 0.93 to 9.6 million T cells. TCRdb reanalysed the PCR reads using MiXCR and keeps one entry per CDR3 protein. The sample has roughly 800,000 distinct CDR3 sequences; 53% are singletons. The germline gives CDR1 SGHRS, CDR2 YFSETQ. V was pared by 2 bases and J by 11 bases, with 19 bases between. The CDR3 has 14 residues. The data originate from a study of post-analysis software for immune sequencing data. Broader study findings: Significantly lower normalized Chao1 diversity was found in patients with multiple sclerosis relative to controls. Higher frequency in patients than in controls was seen for roughly five TRBV segments, with TRBV5-6, TRBV5-1 and TRBV20-1 among them. F measure showed strong co-clustering of same-batch samples.

Sequencing was performed on blood. The chain is built from TRBV5-1 and TRBJ2-5; maybe TRBD1 (6 bases). The sequence came from a girl between 5 and 17 years old with multiple sclerosis. CDR3 protein: CASSFRDTMREQYF. In DNA form, the CDR3 reads TGCGCCAGCAGCTTCCGGGACACAATGAGGGAGCAGTACTTC.